This T cell receptor beta chain is drawn from a study of long-term antiretroviral therapy in people with HIV. General study points: Pre-ART expanded TRB clones stayed dominant throughout, though often decreasing after ART. Post-treatment diversity went higher with ART but stayed below transplant donor controls.

Researchers report immunoSEQ v3.0 was run at survey level. What sequencing targeted per sample was about 35,000-55,000 T-cell genomes. Profiled with immunoSEQ multiplex PCR; TCRdb holds only in-frame clones, not every one. This sample has 40,000 to 50,000 clones, with about 94% found just once. The CDR3 has 16 amino acids. J gave up 3 bases and V 1 base, and 8 bases lay outside the gene matches. Germline CDR1 LGHNA, CDR2 YNFKEQ. A word on this clone: The target antigen is unknown.

This TCR derives from a man aged 25 to 40 with HIV. The chain joins TRBV4-2 to TRBJ2-5; 7 bases line up with TRBD2. The sequencing used unsorted PBMCs, collected around 9.2 years after starting antiretroviral therapy. The CDR3 reads CASSQVYSGGKETQYF. CDR3 nucleotides: TGTGCCAGCAGCCAAGTCTACTCCGGGGGGAAAGAGACCCAGTACTTC.